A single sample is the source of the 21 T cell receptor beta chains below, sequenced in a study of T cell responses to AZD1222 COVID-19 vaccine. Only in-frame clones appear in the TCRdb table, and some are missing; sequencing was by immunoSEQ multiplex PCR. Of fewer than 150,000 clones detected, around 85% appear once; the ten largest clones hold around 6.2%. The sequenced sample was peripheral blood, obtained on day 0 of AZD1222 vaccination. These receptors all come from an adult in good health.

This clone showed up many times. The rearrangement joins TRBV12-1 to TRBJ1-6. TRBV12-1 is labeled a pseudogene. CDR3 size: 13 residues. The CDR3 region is CASSHDGRTALHF. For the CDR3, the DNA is TGTGCCAGCAGCCACGACGGGCGTACGGCCCTCCACTTT.

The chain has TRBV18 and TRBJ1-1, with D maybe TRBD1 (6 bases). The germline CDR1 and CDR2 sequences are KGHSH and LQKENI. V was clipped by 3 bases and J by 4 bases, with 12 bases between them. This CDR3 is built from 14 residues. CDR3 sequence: CASSPTQGSTEAFF. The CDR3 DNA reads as TGTGCCAGCTCACCGACCCAGGGGAGCACTGAAGCTTTCTTT. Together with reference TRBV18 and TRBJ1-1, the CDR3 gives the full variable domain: NAGVMQNPRHLVRRRGQEARLRCSPMKGHSHVYWYRQLPEEGLKFMVYLQKENIIDESGMPKERFSAEFPKEGPSILRIQQVVRGDSAAYFCASSPTQGSTEAFFGQGTRLTVV.

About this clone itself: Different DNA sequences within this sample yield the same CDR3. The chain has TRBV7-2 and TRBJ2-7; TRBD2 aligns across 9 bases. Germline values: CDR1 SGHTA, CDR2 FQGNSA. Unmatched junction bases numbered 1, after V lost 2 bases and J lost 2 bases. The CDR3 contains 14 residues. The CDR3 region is CASSLSGGTYEQYF. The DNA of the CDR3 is TGTGCCAGCAGCTTAAGCGGGGGGACCTACGAGCAGTACTTC.

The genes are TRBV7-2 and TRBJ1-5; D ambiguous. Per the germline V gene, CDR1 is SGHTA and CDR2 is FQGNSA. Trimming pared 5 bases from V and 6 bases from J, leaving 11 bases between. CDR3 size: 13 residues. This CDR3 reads CASSILKGQPQHF. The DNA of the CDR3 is TGTGCCAGCAGCATCCTGAAGGGTCAGCCCCAGCATTTT.

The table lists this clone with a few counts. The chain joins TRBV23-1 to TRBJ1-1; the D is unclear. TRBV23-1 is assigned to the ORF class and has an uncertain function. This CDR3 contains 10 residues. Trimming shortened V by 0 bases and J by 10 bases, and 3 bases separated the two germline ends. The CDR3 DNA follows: TGCGCCAGCAGTCAATCGGCAGCTTTCTTT. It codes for CASSQSAAFF.

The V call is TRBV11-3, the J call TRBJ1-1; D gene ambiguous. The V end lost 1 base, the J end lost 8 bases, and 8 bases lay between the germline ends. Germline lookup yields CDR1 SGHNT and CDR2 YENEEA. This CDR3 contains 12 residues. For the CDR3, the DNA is TGTGCCAGCAGCTTAGGGCCCCGGGAAGCTTTCTTT. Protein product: CASSLGPREAFF. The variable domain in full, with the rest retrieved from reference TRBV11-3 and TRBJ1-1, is EAGVVQSPRYKIIEKKQPVAFWCNPISGHNTLYWYLQNLGQGPELLIRYENEEAVDDSQLPKDRFSAERLKGVDSTLKIQPAELGDSAVYLCASSLGPREAFFGQGTRLTVV.

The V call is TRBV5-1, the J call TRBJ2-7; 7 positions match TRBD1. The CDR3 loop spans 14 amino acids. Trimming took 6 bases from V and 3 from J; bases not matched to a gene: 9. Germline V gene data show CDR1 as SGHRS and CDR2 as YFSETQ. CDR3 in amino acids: CASKPGQPLYEQYF. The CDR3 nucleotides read TGCGCCAGCAAGCCGGGACAGCCACTCTACGAGCAGTACTTC.

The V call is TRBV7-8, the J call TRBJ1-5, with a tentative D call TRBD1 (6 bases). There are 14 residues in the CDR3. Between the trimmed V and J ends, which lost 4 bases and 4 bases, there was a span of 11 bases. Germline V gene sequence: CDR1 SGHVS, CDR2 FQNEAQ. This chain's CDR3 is CASSSQDRNQPQHF. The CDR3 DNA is TGTGCCAGCAGCTCCCAGGACAGAAATCAGCCCCAGCATTTT.

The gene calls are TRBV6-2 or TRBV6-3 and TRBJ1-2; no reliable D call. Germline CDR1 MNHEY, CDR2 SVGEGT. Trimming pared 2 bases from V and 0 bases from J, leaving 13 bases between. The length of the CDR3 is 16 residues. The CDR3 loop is CASSYGVVRANYGYTF. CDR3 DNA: TGTGCCAGCAGTTACGGGGTCGTGAGAGCTAACTATGGCTACACCTTC.

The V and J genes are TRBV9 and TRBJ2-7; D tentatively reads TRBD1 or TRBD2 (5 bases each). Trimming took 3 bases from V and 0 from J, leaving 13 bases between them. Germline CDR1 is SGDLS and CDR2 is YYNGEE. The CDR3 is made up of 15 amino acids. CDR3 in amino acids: CASSESWGSSYEQYF. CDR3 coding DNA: TGTGCCAGCAGCGAGTCGTGGGGGAGCTCCTACGAGCAGTACTTC.

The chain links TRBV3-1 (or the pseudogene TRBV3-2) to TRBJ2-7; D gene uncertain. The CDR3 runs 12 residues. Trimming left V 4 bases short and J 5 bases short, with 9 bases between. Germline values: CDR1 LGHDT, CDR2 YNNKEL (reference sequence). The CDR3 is CASSPRIHEQYF. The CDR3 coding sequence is TGTGCCAGCAGCCCTCGGATCCACGAGCAGTACTTC.

The CDR3 loop is CASSLVPGGANEQYF. The CDR3 DNA reads as TGTGCCAGCAGCTTAGTTCCGGGGGGGGCTAACGAGCAGTACTTC. V and J are TRBV11-2 and TRBJ2-7; 8 nucleotides line up with TRBD2. Germline loops: CDR1 SGHAT, CDR2 FQNNGV. The ends lost 1 base at V and 5 bases at J; junction bases unmatched: 7. CDR3 length equals 15 residues.

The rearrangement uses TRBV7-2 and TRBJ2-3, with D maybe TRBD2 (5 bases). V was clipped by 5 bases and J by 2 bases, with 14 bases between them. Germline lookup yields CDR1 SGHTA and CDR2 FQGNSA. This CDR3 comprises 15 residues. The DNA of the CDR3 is TGTGCCAGCAGCCTAGAGTACGGGAACACAGATACGCAGTATTTT. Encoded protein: CASSLEYGNTDTQYF.

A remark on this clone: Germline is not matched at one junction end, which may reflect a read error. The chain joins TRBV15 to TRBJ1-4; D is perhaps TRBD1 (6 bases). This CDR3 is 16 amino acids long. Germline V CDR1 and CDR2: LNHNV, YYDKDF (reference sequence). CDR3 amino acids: CATSRDNQGSGVGQIF. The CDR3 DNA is TGTGCCACCAGCAGAGATAACCAGGGCAGCGGAGTCGGACAGATTTTT.

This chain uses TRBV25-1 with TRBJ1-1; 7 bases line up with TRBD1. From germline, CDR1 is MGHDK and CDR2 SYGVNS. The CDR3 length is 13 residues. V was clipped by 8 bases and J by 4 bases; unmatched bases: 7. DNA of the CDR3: TGTGCCAGCGCGAGGGGGCCTCGCACTGAAGCTTTCTTT. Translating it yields CASARGPRTEAFF.

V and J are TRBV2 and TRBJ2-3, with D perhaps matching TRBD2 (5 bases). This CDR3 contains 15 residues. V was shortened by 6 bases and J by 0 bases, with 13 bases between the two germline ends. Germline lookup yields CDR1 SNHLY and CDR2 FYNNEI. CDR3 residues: CASSFSGVSTDTQYF. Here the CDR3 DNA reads TGTGCCAGCAGCTTTTCCGGGGTCAGCACAGATACGCAGTATTTT.

The CDR3 protein is CASSQDQAHLGYTF. In nucleotides, the CDR3 is TGTGCCAGCAGCCAAGATCAGGCCCACTTGGGCTACACCTTC. The genes are TRBV4-2 and TRBJ1-2; no reliable D call. Trimming took off 0 bases at V and 8 bases at J, with 13 bases between the two ends. The germline gives CDR1 LGHNA, CDR2 YNFKEQ. There are 14 residues in the CDR3.

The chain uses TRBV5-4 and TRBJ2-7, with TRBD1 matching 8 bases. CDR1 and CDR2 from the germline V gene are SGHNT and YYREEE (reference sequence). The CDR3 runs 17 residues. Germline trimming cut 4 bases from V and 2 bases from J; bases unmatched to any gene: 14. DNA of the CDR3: TGTGCCAGCAGCCCGGGGGCCATCAGGGGGCCCCCCTACGAGCAGTACTTC. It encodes CASSPGAIRGPPYEQYF.

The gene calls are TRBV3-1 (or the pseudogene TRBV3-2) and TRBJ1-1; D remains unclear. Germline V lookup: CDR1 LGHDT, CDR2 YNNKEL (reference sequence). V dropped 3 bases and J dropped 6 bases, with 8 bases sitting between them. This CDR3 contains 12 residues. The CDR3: CASSHDSPEAFF. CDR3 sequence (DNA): TGTGCCAGCAGCCATGACTCGCCTGAAGCTTTCTTT.

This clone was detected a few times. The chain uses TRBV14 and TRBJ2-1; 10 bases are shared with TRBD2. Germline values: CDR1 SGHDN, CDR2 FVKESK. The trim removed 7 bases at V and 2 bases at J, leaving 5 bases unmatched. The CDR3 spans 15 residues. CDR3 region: CASTSGGEAYNEQFF. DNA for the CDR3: TGTGCCAGCACCAGCGGGGGGGAAGCCTACAATGAGCAGTTCTTC.

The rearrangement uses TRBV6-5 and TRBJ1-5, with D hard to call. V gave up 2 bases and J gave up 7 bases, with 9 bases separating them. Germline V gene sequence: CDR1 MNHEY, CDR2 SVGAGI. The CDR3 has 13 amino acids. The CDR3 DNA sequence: TGTGCCAGCAGTTACAAGCCCGGACAGCCCCAGCATTTT. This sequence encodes CASSYKPGQPQHF.